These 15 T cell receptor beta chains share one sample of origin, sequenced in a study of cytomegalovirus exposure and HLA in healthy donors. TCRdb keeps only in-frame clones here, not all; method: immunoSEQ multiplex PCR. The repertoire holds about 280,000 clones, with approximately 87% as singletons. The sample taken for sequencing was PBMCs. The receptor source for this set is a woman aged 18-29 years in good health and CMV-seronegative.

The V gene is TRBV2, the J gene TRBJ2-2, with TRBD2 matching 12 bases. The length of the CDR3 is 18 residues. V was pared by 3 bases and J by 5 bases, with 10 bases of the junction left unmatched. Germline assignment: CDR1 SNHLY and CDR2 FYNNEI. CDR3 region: CASSDLFLAGGRTGELFF. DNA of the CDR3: TGTGCCAGCAGTGACTTATTCCTAGCGGGAGGGCGGACCGGGGAGCTGTTTTTT.

CDR3 protein: CASSQETRGSGELFF. The CDR3 coding sequence is TGCGCCAGCAGCCAGGAGACCCGAGGTAGTGGGGAGCTGTTTTTT. The chain recombines TRBV4-3 with TRBJ2-2; no clear D. Looked up from germline, CDR1 is LGHNA and CDR2 is YSLEER. V was trimmed by 3 bases and J by 8 bases, leaving 16 bases between them. The CDR3 has 15 amino acids.

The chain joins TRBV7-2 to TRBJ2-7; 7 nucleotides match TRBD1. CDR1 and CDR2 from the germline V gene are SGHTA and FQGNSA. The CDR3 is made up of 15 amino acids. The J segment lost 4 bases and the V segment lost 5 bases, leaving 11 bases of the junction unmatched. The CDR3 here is CASSPHPGTEYEQYF. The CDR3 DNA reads TGTGCCAGCAGCCCCCATCCCGGGACAGAATACGAGCAGTACTTC.

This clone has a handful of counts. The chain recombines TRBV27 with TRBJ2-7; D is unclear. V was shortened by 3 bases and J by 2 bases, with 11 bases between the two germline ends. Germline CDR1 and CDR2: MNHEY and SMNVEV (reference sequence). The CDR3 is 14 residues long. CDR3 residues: CASSFTQRPYEQYF. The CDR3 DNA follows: TGTGCCAGCAGTTTTACACAGAGACCCTACGAGCAGTACTTC.

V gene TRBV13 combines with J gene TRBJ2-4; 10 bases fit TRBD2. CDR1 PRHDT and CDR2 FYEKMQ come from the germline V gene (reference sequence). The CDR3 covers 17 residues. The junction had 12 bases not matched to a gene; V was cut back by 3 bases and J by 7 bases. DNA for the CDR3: TGTGCCAGCAGCTTCGGCTCGGGCCTAGCGGGAGTGAACATTCAGTACTTC. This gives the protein CASSFGSGLAGVNIQYF.

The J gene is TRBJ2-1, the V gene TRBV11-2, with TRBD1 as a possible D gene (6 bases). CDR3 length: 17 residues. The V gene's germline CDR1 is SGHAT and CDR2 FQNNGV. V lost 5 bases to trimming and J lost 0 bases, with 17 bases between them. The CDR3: CASSPFGGGSSYNEQFF. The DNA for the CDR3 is TGTGCCAGCAGCCCATTTGGGGGCGGTAGCTCCTACAATGAGCAGTTCTTC.

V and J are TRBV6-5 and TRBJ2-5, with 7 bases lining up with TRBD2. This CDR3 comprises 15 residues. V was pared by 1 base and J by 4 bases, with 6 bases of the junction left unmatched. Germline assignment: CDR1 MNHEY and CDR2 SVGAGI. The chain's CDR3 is CASSYWGEGRETQYF. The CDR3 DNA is TGTGCCAGCAGTTACTGGGGGGAGGGCCGAGAGACCCAGTACTTC.

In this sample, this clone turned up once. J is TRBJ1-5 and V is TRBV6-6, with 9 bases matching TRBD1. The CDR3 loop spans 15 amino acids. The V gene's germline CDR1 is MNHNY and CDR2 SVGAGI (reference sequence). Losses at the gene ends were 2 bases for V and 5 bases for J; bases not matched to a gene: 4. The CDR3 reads CASSYTDRGDQPQHF. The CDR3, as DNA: TGTGCCAGCAGTTACACGGACAGGGGAGATCAGCCCCAGCATTTT.

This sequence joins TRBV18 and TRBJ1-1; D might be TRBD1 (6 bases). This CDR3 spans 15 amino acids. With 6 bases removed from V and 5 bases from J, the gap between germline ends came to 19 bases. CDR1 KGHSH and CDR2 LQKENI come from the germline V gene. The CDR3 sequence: CASSPKAGADTEAFF. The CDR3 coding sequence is TGTGCCAGCTCTCCCAAGGCGGGGGCGGATACTGAAGCTTTCTTT. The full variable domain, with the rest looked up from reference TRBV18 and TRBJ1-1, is NAGVMQNPRHLVRRRGQEARLRCSPMKGHSHVYWYRQLPEEGLKFMVYLQKENIIDESGMPKERFSAEFPKEGPSILRIQQVVRGDSAAYFCASSPKAGADTEAFFGQGTRLTVV.

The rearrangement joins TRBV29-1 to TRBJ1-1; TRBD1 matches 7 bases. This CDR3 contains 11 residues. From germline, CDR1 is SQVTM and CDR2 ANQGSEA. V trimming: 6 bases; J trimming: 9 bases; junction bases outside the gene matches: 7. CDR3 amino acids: CSVEDRPKAFF. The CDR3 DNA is TGCAGCGTAGAGGACAGGCCAAAAGCTTTCTTT.

CDR3 protein: CASSFGGGNEKLFF. The CDR3 nucleotides are TGTGCCAGCAGCTTCGGAGGCGGTAATGAAAAACTGTTTTTT. The chain links TRBV5-4 to TRBJ1-4; the D is unclear. Trimming shortened V by 2 bases and J by 4 bases, and 9 bases separated the two germline ends. CDR1 is SGHNT, CDR2 YYREEE, per germline (reference sequence). The CDR3 has 14 residues.

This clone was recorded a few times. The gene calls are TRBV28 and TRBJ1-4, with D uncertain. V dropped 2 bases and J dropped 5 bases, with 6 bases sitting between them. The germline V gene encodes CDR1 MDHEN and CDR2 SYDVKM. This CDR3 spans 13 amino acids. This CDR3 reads CASSLTANEKLFF. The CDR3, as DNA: TGTGCCAGCAGTTTAACAGCAAATGAAAAACTGTTTTTT. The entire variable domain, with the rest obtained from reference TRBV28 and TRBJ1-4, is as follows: DVKVTQSSRYLVKRTGEKVFLECVQDMDHENMFWYRQDPGLGLRLIYFSYDVKMKEKGDIPEGYSVSREKKERFSLILESASTNQTSMYLCASSLTANEKLFFGSGTQLSVL.

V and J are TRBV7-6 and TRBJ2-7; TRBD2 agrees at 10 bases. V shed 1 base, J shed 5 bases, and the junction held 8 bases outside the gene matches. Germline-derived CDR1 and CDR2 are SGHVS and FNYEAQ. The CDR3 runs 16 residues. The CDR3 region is CASSLVFSGGMNEQYF. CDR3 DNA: TGTGCCAGCAGCTTAGTTTTTAGCGGGGGGATGAACGAGCAGTACTTC.

The DNA of the CDR3 is TGTGCCATCATGACCCGACAGGGGGATTCTGGCTACACCTTC. It specifies CAIMTRQGDSGYTF. The chain links TRBV10-3 to TRBJ1-2; TRBD1 aligns across 9 bases. Trimming removed 7 bases from V and 7 bases from J; junction bases left unmatched: 10. The CDR3 is 14 amino acids. The germline V gene encodes CDR1 ENHRY and CDR2 SYGVKD.

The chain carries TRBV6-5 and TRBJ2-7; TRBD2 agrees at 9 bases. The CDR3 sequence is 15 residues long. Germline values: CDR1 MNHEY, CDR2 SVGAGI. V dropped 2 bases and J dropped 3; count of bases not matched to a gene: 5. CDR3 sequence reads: CASSYGLAGIYEQYF. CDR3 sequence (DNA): TGTGCCAGCAGTTACGGGCTAGCGGGAATCTACGAGCAGTACTTC.